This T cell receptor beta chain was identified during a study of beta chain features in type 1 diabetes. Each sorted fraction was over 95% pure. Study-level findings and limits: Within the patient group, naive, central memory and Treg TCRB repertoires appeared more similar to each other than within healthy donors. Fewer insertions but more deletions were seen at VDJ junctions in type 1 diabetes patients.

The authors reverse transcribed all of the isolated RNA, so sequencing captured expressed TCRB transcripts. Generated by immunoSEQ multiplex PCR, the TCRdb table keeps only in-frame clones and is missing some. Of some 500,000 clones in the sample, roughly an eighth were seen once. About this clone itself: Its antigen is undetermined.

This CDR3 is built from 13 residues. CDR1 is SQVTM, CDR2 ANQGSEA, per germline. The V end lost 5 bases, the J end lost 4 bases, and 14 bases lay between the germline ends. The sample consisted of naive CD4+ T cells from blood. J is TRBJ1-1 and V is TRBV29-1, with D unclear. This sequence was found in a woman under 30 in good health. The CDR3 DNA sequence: TGCAGCGTTCTTCGGACTCTTAGCACTGAAGCTTTCTTT. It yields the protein CSVLRTLSTEAFF.